The clone carrying this T cell receptor (beta chain) showed up just once. Its antigen is not identified. The culture ran for about 11 days, and then CD4+ T cells were isolated. In the vaccine recipients, nucleocapsid antibodies were negative and there was no prior SARS-CoV-2 infection. Half-medium exchanges with IL-2 medium took place on days 3 and 7. The data belong to a study of vaccination effects on CD4 cells after COVID-19. Overall study: Cultivation was performed at a few million PBMC per well with 10 IU/ml IL-2 and around 10 ug/ml peptides added. Study outcomes and limitations: Small numbers of convalescent patients limited the study. It also lacked early post-infection timepoints.

V dropped 2 bases and J dropped 7; count of bases not matched to a gene: 6. This CDR3 has 15 amino acids. CDR1 is LGHDT and CDR2 is YNNKEL in the germline V gene (reference sequence). Libraries were prepared by immunoSEQ multiplex PCR; TCRdb keeps only in-frame clonotypes and omits some of them. This sample has fewer than 35,000 clones, with roughly two thirds found just once. The chain couples TRBV3-1 (or the pseudogene TRBV3-2) to TRBJ2-1; 9 bases agree with TRBD1. This receptor was taken from a human donor who received a COVID-19 vaccine. The sequencing here drew on CD4+ T cells from PBMCs cultured without peptide, taken before COVID-19 vaccination. The chain's CDR3 is CASSQWGQGQNEQFF. The DNA for the CDR3 is TGTGCCAGCAGCCAATGGGGACAGGGCCAAAATGAGCAGTTCTTC.